The next 31 T cell receptor beta chains were all read from a single sample in a study of CD8 T cells in Susac syndrome. cDNA came from around 0.5 to 1 ug RNA primed by random hexamers. TCRdb processed the immunoSEQ multiplex PCR reads anew with MiXCR; each CDR3 protein has one entry. The top ten hold about 0.14% of the sample, which has 200,000 to 250,000 distinct CDR3 sequences, approximately 94% seen once. The specimen sequenced was CD4+ T cells from PBMCs. These TCRs come from a human donor with Susac syndrome.

The chain carries TRBV18 and TRBJ2-5; 10 nucleotides align to TRBD1. The germline gives CDR1 KGHSH, CDR2 LQKENI. The CDR3 runs 15 residues. V trimming: 4 bases; J trimming: 1 base; junction bases outside the gene matches: 3. CDR3 amino acids: CASSQRQGAQETQYF. CDR3 in DNA: TGTGCCAGCTCACAACGACAGGGGGCCCAAGAGACCCAGTACTTC.

CDR3 nucleotide sequence: TGTGCCAGTAGACGCGGGACTAGCGGAAGCACAGATACGCAGTATTTT. Its translation: CASRRGTSGSTDTQYF. The chain carries TRBV10-3 and TRBJ2-3; 11 positions match TRBD2. Germline assignment: CDR1 ENHRY and CDR2 SYGVKD. The junction had 9 bases not matched to a gene; V was cut back by 10 bases and J by 0 bases. The CDR3 loop spans 16 amino acids.

V and J are TRBV2 and TRBJ1-1; possibly TRBD1 for D (5 bases). The CDR3 runs 13 residues. Germline values: CDR1 SNHLY, CDR2 FYNNEI. V lost 7 bases and J 0 bases, leaving 9 bases between the germline ends. The CDR3 region has the DNA TGTGCCAGCACCCCACAGGTGAACACTGAAGCTTTCTTT. Translated: CASTPQVNTEAFF.

The chain combines TRBV2 with TRBJ2-7; D is possibly TRBD1 (6 bases). The CDR3 loop spans 14 amino acids. The germline V gene has CDR1 SNHLY and CDR2 FYNNEI. V was shortened by 6 bases and J by 2 bases, with 14 bases between the two germline ends. CDR3 in amino acids: CASRAGTQTYEQYF. The CDR3 DNA is TGTGCCAGCAGGGCCGGGACACAAACCTACGAGCAGTACTTC.

The J gene is TRBJ1-1, the V gene TRBV6-5; a weak D match, TRBD1 (6 bases). Trimming took 4 bases from V and 2 from J, leaving 17 bases between them. This CDR3 has 16 residues. The germline V gene encodes CDR1 MNHEY and CDR2 SVGAGI. This CDR3 is CASSSNHQGSNTEAFF. Written as DNA, the CDR3 is TGTGCCAGCAGTTCCAACCATCAGGGGAGCAACACTGAAGCTTTCTTT.

The J gene is TRBJ2-3, the V gene TRBV19; D may be TRBD2 (5 bases). CDR1 is LNHDA, CDR2 SQIVND, per germline (reference sequence). This CDR3 contains 14 residues. Trimming took off 6 bases at V and 2 bases at J, with 12 bases between the two ends. The chain's CDR3 is CASSPLDSTDTQYF. In nucleotides, the CDR3 is TGTGCCAGTAGCCCACTAGATTCCACAGATACGCAGTATTTT.

The V gene is TRBV20-1, the J gene TRBJ2-1; 8 bases match TRBD2. This CDR3 spans 14 amino acids. The J segment lost 8 bases and the V segment lost 2 bases, leaving 8 bases of the junction unmatched. Germline CDR1 DFQATT, CDR2 SNEGSKA (reference sequence). The CDR3 protein is CSARSGGRFYEQFF. The CDR3 DNA reads as TGCAGTGCTAGAAGCGGGGGCCGATTTTATGAGCAGTTCTTC.

The chain combines TRBV7-2 with TRBJ1-1; a possible D gene is TRBD1 (6 bases). The V gene lost 3 bases and the J gene lost 5 bases, with 13 bases spanning the gap. This CDR3 spans 14 amino acids. Looked up from germline, CDR1 is SGHTA and CDR2 is FQGNSA. The CDR3 spells CASSFRGKRTEAFF. As DNA, the CDR3 is TGTGCCAGCAGCTTCAGGGGAAAGAGGACTGAAGCTTTCTTT.

The chain uses TRBV5-1 and TRBJ2-7, with D perhaps matching TRBD1 (6 bases). With 4 bases removed from V and 2 bases from J, the gap between germline ends came to 19 bases. CDR3 length: 16 amino acids. Germline CDR1 and CDR2: SGHRS and YFSETQ. The CDR3: CASSQNRQERAYEQYF. CDR3 sequence (DNA): TGCGCCAGCAGCCAGAACCGACAGGAGCGAGCCTACGAGCAGTACTTC.

The chain joins TRBV7-2 to TRBJ2-7; perhaps TRBD1 as D (6 bases). The CDR3 length is 15 residues. Germline V CDR1 and CDR2: SGHTA, FQGNSA. V dropped 5 bases and J dropped 0 bases, with 14 bases sitting between them. This CDR3 reads CASSPRTESSYEQYF. The DNA of the CDR3 is TGTGCCAGCAGCCCCCGGACAGAGAGCTCCTACGAGCAGTACTTC.

The chain links TRBV27 to TRBJ1-1, with 12 bases aligning to TRBD1. This CDR3 has 16 amino acids. J gave up 1 base and V 5 bases, and 5 bases lay outside the gene matches. The germline V gene encodes CDR1 MNHEY and CDR2 SMNVEV (reference sequence). The CDR3 region has the DNA TGTGCCAGCAGTCCCCGGGACAGGGGGCGGAACACTGAAGCTTTCTTT. Encoded protein: CASSPRDRGRNTEAFF.

The genes are TRBV14 and TRBJ1-2, with no clear D. Germline values: CDR1 SGHDN, CDR2 FVKESK. The V gene lost 1 base and the J gene lost 9 bases, with 6 bases spanning the gap. This CDR3 has 11 amino acids. The CDR3 sequence is CASSQGTRYTF. CDR3 in DNA: TGTGCCAGCAGCCAAGGCACACGCTACACCTTC.

This chain joins TRBV7-2 and TRBJ1-3; D may be TRBD1 (5 bases). The germline V gene has CDR1 SGHTA and CDR2 FQGNSA. The CDR3 length is 15 residues. Trimming left V 4 bases short and J 8 bases short, with 18 bases between. The CDR3 loop reads CASSSGPGPRDTIYF. CDR3 in DNA: TGTGCCAGCAGCTCGGGACCGGGGCCCAGGGACACCATATATTTT.

The chain combines TRBV20-1 with TRBJ1-1; D perhaps matches TRBD1 (5 bases). Germline V gene data show CDR1 as DFQATT and CDR2 as SNEGSKA (reference sequence). The CDR3 covers 10 residues. Trimming stripped 4 bases from V and 11 bases from J, with 11 bases between. The CDR3 DNA reads as TGCAGTGCTAAGCAGGGCGTCGCTTTCTTT. It translates to CSAKQGVAFF.

The V gene is TRBV7-2, the J gene TRBJ1-5; D uncertain. Deletions cut 1 base from V and 1 base from J, with 8 bases between. The CDR3 is made up of 15 amino acids. Germline assignment: CDR1 SGHTA and CDR2 FQGNSA. CDR3 DNA: TGTGCCAGCAGCTTAGAATACAGAAGCAATCAGCCCCAGCATTTT. Residues: CASSLEYRSNQPQHF.

The rearrangement links TRBV15 to TRBJ1-1; possible D gene TRBD1, 6 bases. The CDR3 loop spans 16 amino acids. Germline V gives CDR1 LNHNV, CDR2 YYDKDF (reference sequence). V was pared by 1 base and J by 1 base, with 13 bases between. CDR3 region: CATSRGQVYPNTEAFF. The CDR3 DNA sequence: TGTGCCACCAGCAGAGGACAGGTATACCCGAACACTGAAGCTTTCTTT.

This chain uses TRBV6-2 or TRBV6-3 with TRBJ1-5; 7 nucleotides align to TRBD1. V shed 10 bases, J shed 4 bases, and the junction held 7 bases outside the gene matches. The germline V gene has CDR1 MNHEY and CDR2 SVGEGT. This CDR3 has 13 amino acids. The CDR3 loop is CATRQGHNQPQHF. CDR3 sequence (DNA): TGTGCCACCAGACAGGGACATAATCAGCCCCAGCATTTT.

V and J are TRBV6-2 or TRBV6-3 and TRBJ2-7; D is unclear. Germline-derived CDR1 and CDR2 are MNHEY and SVGEGT. This CDR3 is built from 11 residues. V was pared by 1 base and J by 4 bases, with 2 bases between. Written as DNA, the CDR3 is TGTGCCAGCAGTTACTATTACGAGCAGTACTTC. This gives the protein CASSYYYEQYF.

The chain couples TRBV6-5 to TRBJ2-7, with 11 bases lining up with TRBD1. Germline-derived CDR1 and CDR2 are MNHEY and SVGAGI. With 6 bases clipped from V and 6 bases from J, the junction kept 4 bases outside the gene matches. CDR3 size: 13 residues. The CDR3 protein is CASRGQGGGEQYF. The CDR3 DNA is TGTGCCAGCAGGGGACAGGGGGGAGGCGAGCAGTACTTC.

The genes are TRBV21-1 and TRBJ2-5; the D call in the table, TRBD2, was not verified against the DNA. TRBV21-1 is flagged as a pseudogene. The CDR3 extends over 14 amino acids. The DNA for the CDR3 is TGTGCCAGCAGCAAAGCGTGGGAGGCGCAGACCCAGTACTTC. Its translation: CASSKAWEAQTQYF.

This clonotype was observed once. This chain links TRBV11-2 with TRBJ2-7, with 8 bases fitting TRBD1. The CDR3 sequence is 13 residues long. V lost 5 bases, J lost 7 bases, and 7 bases stayed unmatched. From germline, CDR1 is SGHAT and CDR2 FQNNGV. CDR3 protein: CASSRQGSGEQYF. The CDR3 nucleotides read TGTGCCAGCAGCCGACAGGGGTCCGGGGAGCAGTACTTC. The complete variable domain, with remaining parts taken from reference TRBV11-2 and TRBJ2-7, reads EAGVAQSPRYKIIEKRQSVAFWCNPISGHATLYWYQQILGQGPKLLIQFQNNGVVDDSQLPKDRFSAERLKGVDSTLKIQPAKLEDSAVYLCASSRQGSGEQYFGPGTRLTVT.

V and J are TRBV7-8 and TRBJ2-5, with D possibly matching TRBD2 (6 bases). This CDR3 is 16 amino acids long. CDR1 is SGHVS, CDR2 FQNEAQ, per germline. The V end was cut by 1 base, the J end by 2 bases, with 14 bases between. The CDR3 DNA reads as TGTGCCAGCAGCTTAGTGTACGGGGGATTACAAGAGACCCAGTACTTC. Encoded protein: CASSLVYGGLQETQYF.

V and J are TRBV6-5 and TRBJ1-2; the D gene is possibly TRBD1 (5 bases). The germline gives CDR1 MNHEY, CDR2 SVGAGI. CDR3 length: 12 amino acids. V was pared by 5 bases and J by 8 bases, with 12 bases between. The CDR3 reads CASSTGPWGYTF. As DNA, the CDR3 is TGTGCCAGCAGTACGGGACCATGGGGCTACACCTTC.

The chain has TRBV30 and TRBJ1-5; D gene unclear. V lost 0 bases and J 1 base, leaving 7 bases between the germline ends. CDR3 length equals 14 residues. Germline lookup yields CDR1 GTSNPN and CDR2 SVGIG (reference sequence). This CDR3 reads CAWSVGLSNQPQHF. The CDR3 nucleotides are TGTGCCTGGAGTGTAGGTCTCAGCAATCAGCCCCAGCATTTT.

The V and J genes are TRBV2 and TRBJ2-3; 12 bases line up with TRBD2. The germline gives CDR1 SNHLY, CDR2 FYNNEI. With V trimmed by 4 bases and J by 7 bases, 6 bases remained unmatched. This CDR3 has 15 amino acids. The CDR3 is CASSASGGDQHTQYF. In DNA form, the CDR3 reads TGTGCCAGCAGTGCTAGCGGGGGGGACCAGCATACGCAGTATTTT.

The chain links TRBV5-1 to TRBJ2-7; D call uncertain. Trimming removed 1 base from V and 5 bases from J, with 13 bases in between. This CDR3 comprises 14 residues. The germline CDR1 and CDR2 sequences are SGHRS and YFSETQ. The CDR3 bases are TGCGCCAGCAGCTTGAGTCCCCCAACCGACGAGCAGTACTTC. Amino acid sequence: CASSLSPPTDEQYF.

The chain uses TRBV7-9 and TRBJ2-3; D unresolved. Germline-derived CDR1 and CDR2 are SEHNR and FQNEAQ (reference sequence). The CDR3 runs 13 residues. Trimming took off 10 bases at V and 3 bases at J, with 14 bases between the two ends. The chain's CDR3 is CAILLVATDTQYF. CDR3 DNA sequence: TGTGCCATTCTCCTAGTTGCGACAGATACGCAGTATTTT.

The rearrangement links TRBV28 to TRBJ2-3; D could derive from TRBD1 or TRBD2 (5 bases each). This CDR3 contains 15 residues. V was trimmed by 7 bases and J by 8 bases, leaving 22 bases between them. The germline V gene has CDR1 MDHEN and CDR2 SYDVKM. CDR3 in DNA: TGTGCCAGCACCACAGAACGGGGCGATCTAAGTACGCAGTATTTT. It encodes CASTTERGDLSTQYF.

The chain has TRBV5-1 and TRBJ2-5, with D perhaps TRBD2 (5 bases). Germline CDR1 reads SGHRS; CDR2 reads YFSETQ. V lost 1 base, J lost 5 bases, and 12 bases lay in between. This CDR3 is 14 amino acids long. DNA of the CDR3: TGCGCCAGCAGCTTGAACAGTCGCGGGGAGACCCAGTACTTC. It codes for CASSLNSRGETQYF.

J is TRBJ1-5 and V is TRBV12-3 or TRBV12-4; D might be TRBD1 (6 bases). The CDR3 runs to 17 residues. V lost 1 base to trimming and J lost 5 bases, with 18 bases between them. CDR3 bases: TGTGCCAGCAGTTTAGAGGGGGGTTGGGGGCGGGATCAGCCCCAGCATTTT. It codes for CASSLEGGWGRDQPQHF.

The chain combines TRBV20-1 with TRBJ2-7; unclear D gene. CDR1 is DFQATT and CDR2 is SNEGSKA in the germline V gene (reference sequence). CDR3 length: 13 residues. Trimming took 2 bases from V and 1 from J, leaving 9 bases between them. CDR3 residues: CSARNILSYEQYF. As DNA, the CDR3 is TGCAGTGCTAGAAACATCCTGTCCTACGAGCAGTACTTC.